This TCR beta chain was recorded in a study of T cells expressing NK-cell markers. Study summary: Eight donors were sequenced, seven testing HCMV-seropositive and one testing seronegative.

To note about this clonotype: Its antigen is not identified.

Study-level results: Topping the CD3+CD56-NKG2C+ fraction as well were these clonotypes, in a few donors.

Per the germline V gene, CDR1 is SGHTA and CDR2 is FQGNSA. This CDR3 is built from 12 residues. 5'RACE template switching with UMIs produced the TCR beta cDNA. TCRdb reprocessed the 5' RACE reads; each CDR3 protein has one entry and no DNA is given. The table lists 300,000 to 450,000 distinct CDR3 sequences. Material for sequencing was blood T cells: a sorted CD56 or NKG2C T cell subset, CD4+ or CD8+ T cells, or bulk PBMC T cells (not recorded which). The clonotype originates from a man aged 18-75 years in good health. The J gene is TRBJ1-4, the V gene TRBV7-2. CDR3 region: CASSALYEKLFF.